What follows are 8 T cell receptor beta chains derived from one specimen sequenced in a study of blood T cell repertoires in COVID-19. Here immunoSEQ multiplex PCR was the method, and the copy in TCRdb shows in-frame clones only, minus some. The sample carries roughly 230,000 clones, about four fifths recorded once. The source material was peripheral blood. These receptors all come from a man aged 40-50 years with active or convalescent COVID-19.

CDR3 sequence: CASSQGLQAPSSNQPQHF. In nucleotides, the CDR3 is TGTGCCAGCAGCCAAGGTCTCCAGGCTCCCAGTAGCAATCAGCCCCAGCATTTT. The V call is TRBV3-1 (or the pseudogene TRBV3-2), the J call TRBJ1-5; D is ambiguous. The CDR3 contains 18 residues. Trimming pared 1 base from V and 0 bases from J, leaving 16 bases between. Germline lookup yields CDR1 LGHDT and CDR2 YNNKEL (reference sequence).

This rearrangement joins TRBV3-1 (or the pseudogene TRBV3-2) to TRBJ1-2; the D is unclear. The CDR3 is made up of 19 amino acids. Looked up from germline, CDR1 is LGHDT and CDR2 is YNNKEL (reference sequence). V gave up 3 bases and J gave up 1 base, with 24 bases separating them. This CDR3 reads CASSQGDPRRPGFNYGYTF. CDR3 in DNA: TGTGCCAGCAGCCAGGGTGACCCCAGGCGACCCGGCTTTAACTATGGCTACACCTTC.

The rearrangement joins TRBV20-1 to TRBJ1-5; a weak D match, TRBD1 (5 bases). Trimming stripped 3 bases from V and 1 base from J, with 13 bases between. Germline CDR1 DFQATT, CDR2 SNEGSKA (reference sequence). The CDR3 totals 15 residues. The CDR3 here is CSASRGGGSNQPQHF. CDR3 nucleotide sequence: TGCAGTGCTAGTCGGGGGGGAGGGAGCAATCAGCCCCAGCATTTT.

V usage is TRBV18 and J usage is TRBJ2-3; the match to TRBD2 covers 8 bases. Trimming removed 4 bases from V and 5 bases from J; junction bases left unmatched: 11. Germline V gene lookup returns CDR1 KGHSH and CDR2 LQKENI. The CDR3 runs to 16 residues. The CDR3 DNA is TGTGCCAGCTCACAACGGCGAGGGACTAGGCAAGATACGCAGTATTTT. Amino acid sequence: CASSQRRGTRQDTQYF.

This clone was picked up one time. The chain has TRBV19 and TRBJ1-5; D might be TRBD1 (5 bases). The CDR3 totals 15 residues. Trimming shortened V by 6 bases and J by 1 base, and 13 bases separated the two germline ends. In germline, CDR1 is LNHDA, CDR2 SQIVND (reference sequence). CDR3: CASSDGGVSNQPQHF. As DNA, the CDR3 is TGTGCCAGTAGCGATGGGGGGGTAAGCAATCAGCCCCAGCATTTT.

This clone was observed a handful of times. The chain links TRBV29-1 to TRBJ1-4, with D uncertain. This CDR3 contains 12 residues. Germline V gene sequence: CDR1 SQVTM, CDR2 ANQGSEA. V shed 0 bases and J shed 11 bases, with 10 bases lying between them. CDR3 sequence reads: CSVEDLRGKLFF. DNA for the CDR3: TGCAGCGTTGAAGATCTCCGGGGTAAACTGTTTTTT.

This chain links TRBV30 with TRBJ1-2; 10 bases are a match to TRBD1. CDR3 length equals 13 residues. CDR1 is GTSNPN, CDR2 SVGIG, per germline (reference sequence). V lost 4 bases to trimming and J lost 6 bases; unmatched junction nucleotides: 5. The CDR3 loop is CAWTGQGFDGYTF. The CDR3 DNA is TGTGCCTGGACGGGACAGGGGTTTGATGGCTACACCTTC.

J is TRBJ1-1 and V is TRBV6-6, with TRBD1 identical over 9 bases. This CDR3 has 14 residues. Germline trimming cut 4 bases from V and 6 bases from J; bases unmatched to any gene: 6. Germline V gene sequence: CDR1 MNHNY, CDR2 SVGAGI (reference sequence). The CDR3 coding sequence is TGTGCCAGCAGTTCCGACAGGGGGAAAGCTGAAGCTTTCTTT. This encodes CASSSDRGKAEAFF.